This T cell receptor (beta chain) derives from a study of blood T cell repertoires in COVID-19 (TCRdb year 2020). With regard to the full study: Samples covering the acute and convalescent phases of COVID-19 were provided by collaborators in the United States, Italy and Spain. HLA class I and class II types, where available, came from metadata supplied by the sample provider rather than from assay-based typing. The sample metadata nearly always contained a de-identified subject ID, COVID-19 status, age in years and sex. The repertoires were released in a freely available public database meant as a resource for research on the immune response to SARS-CoV-2. Samples were obtained from the ongoing ImmuneRACE study (first 160 participants) and from approximately 1,200 subjects provided by 6 global collaborators. The material from the prospective study consisted of cDNA or gDNA derived from T cells, B-cell-depleted T cells, or PBMCs. The dataset comprised deeply sampled blood TCRbeta repertoires from subjects exposed to, actively infected with, or recovered from COVID-19. Results the study describes overall, beyond this receptor: How much clinical and demographic metadata was included differed by source and by participant, and the metadata was provided uncurated.

The junction carries 11 bases between V and J, which are trimmed by 1 base and 4 bases respectively. From the cysteine up to the phenylalanine, the CDR3 has a length of 14 residues. The DNA shown is the 42-base CDR3, in frame from base 1. CDR1 and CDR2 (SQVTM, ANQGSEA) derive from the germline V gene. For this clone: Its antigen remains undetermined. No clone much larger than this one lies a single base away; base qualities are absent.

TCRbeta CDR3 regions were amplified from genomic DNA by means of the immunoSEQ Assay, a bias-controlled multiplex PCR. Regarding the original processing steps: Nucleated cell counts per sample were estimated from amplification of reference gene primers within the assay. To quantify the absolute abundance of each unique TCRbeta CDR3 rearrangement, sequence reads were collapsed and filtered. For each sample, productive Simpson clonality was calculated by taking the square root of Simpson's diversity index across productive rearrangements. Not all clones reach the TCRdb copy of this immuneACCESS table, which keeps in-frame sequences only. Checked studies attribute under half of the gap to unresolved V genes and leave the rest unexplained. The V and J calls and clone size were taken over from that table, and D and trimming were inferred from the DNA. Here the sample has about 210,000 clones; roughly 87% occur a single time. Clones ranked in the top ten supply about a tenth of the sample.

Participants in the prospective study were aged roughly 18 to 90 years, lived in 20 to 25 United States geographic areas, and enrolled through a virtual design. To assign participants to cohorts, the prospective study relied on clinical history that participants themselves reported in a screening survey and a study questionnaire. Mobile phlebotomists in the prospective study collected whole blood, serum and a nasopharyngeal or oropharyngeal swab from every participant. Participants in the prospective study had the option to provide additional blood draws and questionnaires over a roughly 2-month period. Before DNA extraction, blood samples from the prospective study were shipped at room temperature or frozen.

Sequences were obtained from PBMCs or T cells enriched from blood (not recorded which). The sequence derives from a young man with acute COVID-19. The chain links TRBV29-1 with TRBJ1-3, with TRBD1 as a weak D call on 6 bases. The CDR3 region reads CSVEGSGHGNTIYF. The DNA reads as follows: TGCAGCGTTGAAGGGTCGGGACACGGAAACACCATATATTTT.